This TCR beta chain was sequenced during a study of cytomegalovirus exposure and HLA in healthy donors. General study results and limits: Across donors, presence/absence analyses took sequencing depth to be roughly uniform. Three of the chains that were CMV-associated were confirmed in vitro to be specific for CMV antigens.

Primers for the PCR totalled 60 Vbeta and 13 Jbeta. This table comes from immunoSEQ multiplex PCR, and its TCRdb copy is limited to in-frame clones, with some not included. The sample comprises roughly 120,000 clones, approximately 80% of which are singletons, and around 4.9% rests with the top ten. V lost 2 bases and J 1 base, leaving 8 bases between the germline ends. The CDR3 has 14 residues. Germline values: CDR1 MGHDK, CDR2 SYGVNS. About this clone itself: Its antigen is not known.

J is TRBJ2-5 and V is TRBV25-1; D may be TRBD1 (5 bases). The TCR was taken from a man aged 45-60 years in good health and CMV-seropositive. Sequencing was carried out using PBMCs. In nucleotides, the CDR3 is TGTGCCAGCAGTGAACAGGGCATCCAAGAGACCCAGTACTTC. This translates into CASSEQGIQETQYF. The variable domain in full, completed from reference TRBV25-1 and TRBJ2-5, reads EADIYQTPRYLVIGTGKKITLECSQTMGHDKMYWYQQDPGMELHLIHYSYGVNSTEKGDLSSESTVSRIRTEHFPLTLESARPSHTSQYLCASSEQGIQETQYFGPGTRLLVL.